This T cell receptor beta chain was sequenced in a study of T cells after yellow fever vaccination. Study as a whole: SMART-Seq v4 Ultra Low Input prepared libraries from low-cell fractions. Findings of the study overall: There was a small share of clonotypes that showed up in both the CD4 and CD8 compartments.

To note about this clonotype: Its matching antigen is unknown.

The authors made TCR cDNA by 5'RACE template switching, adding a universal primer site and UMIs. TCRdb called the 5' RACE reads again in MiXCR, with one record for every CDR3 protein. The sample contains 250,000 to 400,000 distinct CDR3 sequences, roughly 4.3% of which appear only once. Per the germline V gene, CDR1 is LGHNA and CDR2 is YSLEER. CDR3 length: 14 amino acids. Trimming removed 0 bases at V and 7 bases at J, with 10 bases between. V usage is TRBV4-3 and J usage is TRBJ2-4; D is unresolved. The sequencing here drew on PBMCs, taken 5 days after the yellow fever booster vaccination. The receptor was derived from a man aged 18-30 years who received the YFV17D yellow fever vaccine. CDR3 sequence: CASSQDHPVNIQYF. CDR3 DNA sequence: TGCGCCAGCAGCCAAGATCATCCTGTGAACATTCAGTACTTC.